In this sample, the clone carrying this TCR beta chain turned up many times. No antigen is known for it. This sample is part of a study of T cells in Graves' hyperthyroidism and ophthalmopathy. The wider study: Before any treatment, at initial diagnosis, peripheral blood was collected.

Amplified TCR beta CDR3 regions came from RNA transcripts. RT-PCR in the first round (using the HTBI primer set) targeted the TCR CDR3. TCRdb re-called the multiplex PCR reads with MiXCR, one entry per CDR3 protein. Of over 300,000 distinct CDR3 sequences listed, roughly 13% are singletons. Study-wide results and limits: In the blood, most expanded thyroid clonotypes above 0.001 appeared as well. Researchers report that a 13 V-J model separated ophthalmopathy from stable hyperthyroidism.

The sequencing input was blood. The TCR was taken from a woman aged 40 to 49 with Graves' ophthalmopathy.

The DNA for the CDR3 is TGTGCCAGCAGGATCACCCAGGGGGCTAATGAAAAACTGTTTTTT. This encodes CASRITQGANEKLFF. The gene calls are TRBV28 and TRBJ1-4; 7 nucleotides agree with TRBD1. V lost 6 bases and J lost 3; bases outside the gene matches: 7. This CDR3 comprises 15 residues. CDR1 and CDR2 from the germline V gene are MDHEN and SYDVKM.